The sequence of this T cell receptor beta chain was determined in a study of blood T cell repertoires in COVID-19. In the study overall: Both acute and convalescent COVID-19 samples were obtained from the United States, Italy and Spain. From T cells, B-cell-depleted T cells, or PBMCs came the material, which was cDNA or gDNA.

Sequenced by immunoSEQ multiplex PCR; TCRdb stores in-frame clones only, minus some. The table records 100,000 to 120,000 clones, 85% of them present only once. This sequence originates from a human donor in a cohort sampled during active COVID-19. Sequencing was carried out using peripheral blood.

This CDR3 reads CASSWILESYNEQFF. The CDR3, as DNA: TGTGCCAGCAGTTGGATCCTAGAGAGTTATAATGAGCAGTTCTTC. The genes are TRBV6-6 and TRBJ2-1; D gene uncertain. The CDR3 loop spans 15 amino acids. Germline-derived CDR1 and CDR2 are MNHNY and SVGAGI (reference sequence). V lost 4 bases and J lost 7, with 17 bases in between.